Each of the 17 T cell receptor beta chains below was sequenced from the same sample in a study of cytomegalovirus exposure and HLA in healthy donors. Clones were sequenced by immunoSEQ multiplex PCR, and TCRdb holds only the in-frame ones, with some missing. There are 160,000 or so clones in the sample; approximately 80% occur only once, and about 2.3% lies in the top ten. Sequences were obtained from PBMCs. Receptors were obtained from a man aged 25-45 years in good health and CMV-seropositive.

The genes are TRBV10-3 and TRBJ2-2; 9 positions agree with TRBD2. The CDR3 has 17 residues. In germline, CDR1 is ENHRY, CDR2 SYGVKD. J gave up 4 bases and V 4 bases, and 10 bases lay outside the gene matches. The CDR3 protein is CAISAQASGTTTGELFF. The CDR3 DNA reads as TGTGCCATCAGTGCGCAGGCTAGCGGGACGACCACCGGGGAGCTGTTTTTT.

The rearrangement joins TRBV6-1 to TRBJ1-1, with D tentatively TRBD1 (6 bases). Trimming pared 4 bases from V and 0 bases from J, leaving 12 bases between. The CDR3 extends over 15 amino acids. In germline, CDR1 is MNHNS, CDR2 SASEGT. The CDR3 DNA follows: TGTGCCAGCAGTGGTGACAGGCTTATGAACACTGAAGCTTTCTTT. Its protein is CASSGDRLMNTEAFF.

For the CDR3, the DNA is TGTGCCAGCGGGGAGACAGGGGGAGACACAGATACGCAGTATTTT. This encodes CASGETGGDTDTQYF. The chain has TRBV6-4 and TRBJ2-3, with TRBD1 matching over 9 bases. The germline V gene has CDR1 MRHNA and CDR2 SNTAGT. The length of the CDR3 is 15 residues. The V gene end was trimmed by 8 bases and the J gene end by 2 bases; junction bases not matched to a gene: 8.

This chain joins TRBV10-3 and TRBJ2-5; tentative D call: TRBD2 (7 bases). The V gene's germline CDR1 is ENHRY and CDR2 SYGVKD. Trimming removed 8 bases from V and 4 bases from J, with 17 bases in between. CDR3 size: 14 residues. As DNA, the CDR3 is TGTGCCATCGGCGTGGGGGGGCAGGGAGAGACCCAGTACTTC. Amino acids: CAIGVGGQGETQYF.

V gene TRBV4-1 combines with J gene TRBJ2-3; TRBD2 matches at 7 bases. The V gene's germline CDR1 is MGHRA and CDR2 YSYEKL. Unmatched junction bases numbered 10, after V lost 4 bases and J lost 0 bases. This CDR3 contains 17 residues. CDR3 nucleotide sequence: TGCGCCAGCAGCCCGTTGGGGCGGGGGTCTAGCACAGATACGCAGTATTTT. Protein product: CASSPLGRGSSTDTQYF.

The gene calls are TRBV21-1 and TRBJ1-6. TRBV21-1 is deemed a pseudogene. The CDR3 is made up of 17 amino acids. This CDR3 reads CASSKNLREAYNSPLHF. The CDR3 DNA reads TGTGCCAGCAGCAAAAACCTAAGAGAGGCCTATAATTCACCCCTCCACTTT.

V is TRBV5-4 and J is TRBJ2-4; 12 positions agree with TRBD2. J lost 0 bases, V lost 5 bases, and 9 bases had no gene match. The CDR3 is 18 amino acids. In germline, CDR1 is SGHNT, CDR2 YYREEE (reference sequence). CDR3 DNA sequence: TGTGCCAGCAGTCCGACTAGCGGGGGCCCTCTAGCCAAAAACATTCAGTACTTC. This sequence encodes CASSPTSGGPLAKNIQYF.

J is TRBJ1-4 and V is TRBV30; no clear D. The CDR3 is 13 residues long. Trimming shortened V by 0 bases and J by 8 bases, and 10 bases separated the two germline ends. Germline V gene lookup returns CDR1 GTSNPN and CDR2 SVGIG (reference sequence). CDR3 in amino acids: CAWSVVAREKLFF. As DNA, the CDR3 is TGTGCCTGGAGTGTGGTGGCGCGGGAAAAACTGTTTTTT. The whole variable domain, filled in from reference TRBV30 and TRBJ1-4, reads SQTIHQWPATLVQPVGSPLSLECTVEGTSNPNLYWYRQAAGRGLQLLFYSVGIGQISSEVPQNLSASRPQDRQFILSSKKLLLSDSGFYLCAWSVVAREKLFFGSGTQLSVL.

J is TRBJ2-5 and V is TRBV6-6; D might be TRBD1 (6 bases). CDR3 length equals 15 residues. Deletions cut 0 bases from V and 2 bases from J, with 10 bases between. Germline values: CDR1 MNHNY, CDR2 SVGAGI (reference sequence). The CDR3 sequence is CASSYSFTGQETQYF. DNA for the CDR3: TGTGCCAGCAGTTACTCGTTCACAGGGCAAGAGACCCAGTACTTC.

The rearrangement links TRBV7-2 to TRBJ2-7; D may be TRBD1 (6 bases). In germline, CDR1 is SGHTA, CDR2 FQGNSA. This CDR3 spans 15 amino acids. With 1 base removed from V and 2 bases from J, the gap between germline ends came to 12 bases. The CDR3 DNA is TGTGCCAGCAGCTTAGATGTGACAGGACCCTACGAGCAGTACTTC. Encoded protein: CASSLDVTGPYEQYF.

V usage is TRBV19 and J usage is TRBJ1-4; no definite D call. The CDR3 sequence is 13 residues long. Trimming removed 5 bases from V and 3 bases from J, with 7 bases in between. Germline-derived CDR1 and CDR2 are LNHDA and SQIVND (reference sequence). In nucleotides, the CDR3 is TGTGCCAGTAGTCCCAGATCTAATGAAAAACTGTTTTTT. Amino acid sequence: CASSPRSNEKLFF.

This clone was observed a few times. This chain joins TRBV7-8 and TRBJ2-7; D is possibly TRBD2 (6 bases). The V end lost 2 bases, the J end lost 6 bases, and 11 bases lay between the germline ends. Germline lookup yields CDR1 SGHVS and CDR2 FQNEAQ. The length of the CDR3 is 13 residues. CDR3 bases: TGTGCCAGCAGCTTACGAGGGCGGGGCGAGCAGTACTTC. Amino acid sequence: CASSLRGRGEQYF.

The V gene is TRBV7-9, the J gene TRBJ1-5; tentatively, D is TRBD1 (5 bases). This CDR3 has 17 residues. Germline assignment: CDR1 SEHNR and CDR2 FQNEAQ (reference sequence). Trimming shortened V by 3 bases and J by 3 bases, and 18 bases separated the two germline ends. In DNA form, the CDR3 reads TGTGCCAGCAGCTTCTCCCCCGGGAGGGGCACCAATCAGCCCCAGCATTTT. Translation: CASSFSPGRGTNQPQHF.

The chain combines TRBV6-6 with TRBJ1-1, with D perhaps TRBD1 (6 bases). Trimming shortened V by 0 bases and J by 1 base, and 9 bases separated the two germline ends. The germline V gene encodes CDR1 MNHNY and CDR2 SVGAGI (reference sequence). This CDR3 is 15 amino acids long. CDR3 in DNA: TGTGCCAGCAGTTACTCACCGGGACAGAACACTGAAGCTTTCTTT. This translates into CASSYSPGQNTEAFF.

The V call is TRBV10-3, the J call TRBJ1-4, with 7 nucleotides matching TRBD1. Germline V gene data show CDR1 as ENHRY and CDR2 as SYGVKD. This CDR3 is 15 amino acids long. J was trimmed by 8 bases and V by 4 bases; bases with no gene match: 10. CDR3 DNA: TGTGCCATCAGTGGACGACAGGGAAATGAGGAAAAACTGTTTTTT. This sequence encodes CAISGRQGNEEKLFF.

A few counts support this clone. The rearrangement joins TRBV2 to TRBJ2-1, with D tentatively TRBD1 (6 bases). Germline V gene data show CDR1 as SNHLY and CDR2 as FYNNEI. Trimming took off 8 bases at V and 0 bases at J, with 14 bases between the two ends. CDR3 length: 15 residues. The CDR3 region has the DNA TGTGCCAGCCGAAAAGTGGACAGCTCCTACAATGAGCAGTTCTTC. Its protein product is CASRKVDSSYNEQFF.

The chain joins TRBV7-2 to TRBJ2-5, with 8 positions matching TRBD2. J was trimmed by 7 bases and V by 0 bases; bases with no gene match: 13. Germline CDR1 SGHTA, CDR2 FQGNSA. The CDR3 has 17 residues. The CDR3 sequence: CASSLAGASGGRGTQYF. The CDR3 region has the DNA TGTGCCAGCAGCTTAGCAGGGGCCAGCGGGGGCCGGGGGACCCAGTACTTC.